These 31 T cell receptor beta chains share one sample of origin, sequenced in a study of human T cells and chemical hapten exposure (dated by TCRdb to the early 2020s). Sample time point, as interpreted from the label and publication: patch test 2, 6 weeks after DPC sensitization. The treatment or condition label for this specimen denotes: therapeutic diphenylcyclopropenone sensitization with weekly scalp DPC. Receptor amplification or capture employed RACE. The sequencer was a NextSeq 500. The raw public data were reprocessed by TCRdb itself: fastp quality trimming at Q25, MiXCR clonotype calling, in-frame beta chains only. Under each unique CDR3 protein, matching rows form one entry showing the most common genes and DNA. Within this sample are 27,000 or so distinct CDR3 sequences, with approximately 9% of them counted one time only. Of the sample, roughly 6.6% falls within the top ten clones. Sample: whole blood, taken in connection with sensitization to the hapten diphenylcyclopropenone (DPC). Receptors originate from a man aged 30-40 years with alopecia areata. Some clones in this sample may be carry-over from other donors' samples.

This clonotype was found many times. This rearrangement joins TRBV11-2 to TRBJ2-2; D unclear. There are 14 residues in the CDR3. Trimming cost V 5 bases and J 3 bases, with 10 bases left between them. The germline V gene encodes CDR1 SGHAT and CDR2 FQNNGV. Here the CDR3 reads CASSLFWDTGELFF. CDR3 nucleotides: TGTGCCAGCAGCCTGTTTTGGGACACCGGGGAGCTGTTTTTT.

This clonotype has only a few counts. The rearrangement uses TRBV11-3 and TRBJ2-3; 7 bases match TRBD1. Trimming removed 4 bases from V and 9 bases from J; junction bases left unmatched: 4. The V gene's germline CDR1 is SGHNT and CDR2 YENEEA. CDR3 length equals 12 residues. The chain's CDR3 is CASSSDRDTQYF. The CDR3 DNA follows: TGTGCCAGCAGCTCCGACAGGGACACGCAGTATTTT.

This clonotype was picked up many times. The rearrangement links TRBV7-9 to TRBJ1-1; D is possibly TRBD1 (5 bases). CDR1 and CDR2 (germline): SEHNR, FQNEAQ (reference sequence). This CDR3 has 15 residues. Trimming pared 4 bases from V and 1 base from J, leaving 13 bases between. The CDR3 sequence: CASSSRRGKNTEAFF. The CDR3 coding sequence is TGTGCCAGCAGCTCCCGACGGGGGAAGAACACTGAAGCTTTCTTT.

This clonotype came up a few times. The chain carries TRBV6-5 and TRBJ2-7; TRBD1 matches 7 bases. CDR1 MNHEY and CDR2 SVGAGI come from the germline V gene. The CDR3 totals 16 residues. V dropped 6 bases and J dropped 0; count of bases not matched to a gene: 11. The DNA for the CDR3 is TGTGCCAGCAGATCCCTGGACAGGTTTAGCTCCTACGAGCAGTACTTC. This gives the protein CASRSLDRFSSYEQYF.

There are many counts of this clonotype. V and J are TRBV12-3 or TRBV12-4 and TRBJ1-2; tentatively, D is TRBD1 (5 bases). This CDR3 spans 15 amino acids. V gave up 7 bases and J gave up 2 bases, with 17 bases separating them. CDR3 region: CASTEDRFPNYGYTF. The CDR3, as DNA: TGTGCCAGCACCGAAGACAGATTCCCAAACTATGGCTACACCTTC.

This rearrangement joins TRBV6-2 or TRBV6-3 to TRBJ2-1, with a possible D match to TRBD2 (6 bases). The germline gives CDR1 MNHEY, CDR2 SVGEGT. This CDR3 comprises 15 residues. The germline V and J ends were trimmed by 8 bases and 6 bases, with 20 bases remaining between them. The CDR3 sequence: CASEQGPPGGNEQFF. For the CDR3, the DNA is TGTGCCAGCGAGCAGGGACCCCCCGGGGGCAATGAGCAGTTCTTC.

Ten or more counts support this clonotype. The chain couples TRBV9 to TRBJ2-1; tentatively, D is TRBD2 (6 bases). Germline assignment: CDR1 SGDLS and CDR2 YYNGEE. V dropped 0 bases and J dropped 5 bases, with 15 bases sitting between them. The CDR3 extends over 16 amino acids. For the CDR3, the DNA is TGTGCCAGCAGCGTAGTAGGAGGGAGCGCCCACAATGAGCAGTTCTTC. This encodes CASSVVGGSAHNEQFF.

The rearrangement links TRBV10-2 to TRBJ1-4; D gene uncertain. Germline V gene lookup returns CDR1 WSHSY and CDR2 SAAADI. Trimming shortened V by 6 bases and J by 8 bases, and 10 bases separated the two germline ends. This CDR3 comprises 12 residues. The CDR3 nucleotides read TGCGCCAGCAGGTACAGCCAGGAAAAACTGTTTTTT. Translated: CASRYSQEKLFF.

This clonotype was seen repeatedly, ten times or more. This chain links TRBV18 with TRBJ2-7; 7 nucleotides line up with TRBD1. V shed 5 bases and J 4 bases; nucleotides not matched to a gene: 14. This CDR3 comprises 16 residues. Per the germline V gene, CDR1 is KGHSH and CDR2 is LQKENI. CDR3 nucleotide sequence: TGTGCCAGCTCATTCCCGGCCGAGACAGGGTTGTACGAGCAGTACTTC. Translating it yields CASSFPAETGLYEQYF.

This clonotype was counted only a few times. The genes are TRBV29-1 and TRBJ2-1, with a weak D call TRBD2 (5 bases). V was trimmed by 3 bases and J by 4 bases, leaving 10 bases between them. The CDR3 runs 13 residues. The germline CDR1 and CDR2 sequences are SQVTM and ANQGSEA. The chain's CDR3 is CSVETGGYNEQFF. The DNA of the CDR3 is TGCAGCGTTGAGACCGGCGGGTACAATGAGCAGTTCTTC.

This clonotype was counted many times. The chain couples TRBV6-5 to TRBJ1-1, with unresolved D. Trimming left V 6 bases short and J 6 bases short, with 11 bases between. The CDR3 runs 12 residues. In germline, CDR1 is MNHEY, CDR2 SVGAGI. The CDR3 DNA is TGTGCCAGCAGCCAGATGTCGCCTGAAGCTTTCTTT. Translating gives CASSQMSPEAFF.

This clonotype was found many times. The CDR3: CASRVNRGPPAGNTIYF. The CDR3 coding sequence is TGTGCCAGCAGAGTTAACAGGGGCCCGCCGGCTGGAAACACCATATATTTT. The chain couples TRBV6-5 to TRBJ1-3, with 7 bases aligning to TRBD1. The CDR3 is made up of 17 amino acids. Trimming removed 6 bases from V and 2 bases from J; junction bases left unmatched: 13. Per germline, CDR1 MNHEY and CDR2 SVGAGI.

This clonotype showed up just a few times. The chain uses TRBV6-5 and TRBJ2-5; D is ambiguous. The CDR3 loop spans 14 amino acids. Germline-derived CDR1 and CDR2 are MNHEY and SVGAGI. Trimming left V 6 bases short and J 3 bases short, with 14 bases between. The CDR3 sequence: CASSRQAIKETQYF. Written as DNA, the CDR3 is TGTGCCAGCAGCCGCCAAGCTATTAAAGAGACCCAGTACTTC.

This clonotype showed up many times. This chain uses TRBV10-2 with TRBJ1-6; D is perhaps TRBD1 (6 bases). Trimming took 9 bases from V and 10 from J, leaving 22 bases between them. Germline CDR1 is WSHSY and CDR2 is SAAADI. This CDR3 comprises 15 residues. The CDR3 reads CASSHREQFGSPLHF. The CDR3 nucleotides read TGCGCCAGTTCCCACAGGGAGCAGTTTGGCTCACCCCTCCACTTT.

This clonotype was seen more than once but under ten times. This chain links TRBV7-6 with TRBJ2-5; TRBD1 or TRBD2 may be the D gene (6 bases each). Trimming shortened V by 5 bases and J by 4 bases, and 14 bases separated the two germline ends. Germline-derived CDR1 and CDR2 are SGHVS and FNYEAQ. The CDR3 covers 14 residues. The DNA of the CDR3 is TGTGCCAGCAGCCCCCGAGGGGGAGGAGAGACCCAGTACTTC. Amino acids: CASSPRGGGETQYF.

In its sample, this clonotype was seen many times. This rearrangement joins TRBV20-1 to TRBJ2-7; TRBD1 or TRBD2 may be the D gene (5 bases each). Trimming stripped 3 bases from V and 6 bases from J, with 12 bases between. In germline, CDR1 is DFQATT, CDR2 SNEGSKA (reference sequence). CDR3 size: 12 residues. This CDR3 reads CSASGGGTEQYF. The CDR3 region has the DNA TGCAGTGCTAGCGGAGGTGGGACCGAGCAGTACTTC.

CDR3 in DNA: TGTGCCAGCTCATCGGGAGGGAGCACTGAAGCTTTCTTT. It specifies CASSSGGSTEAFF. This chain uses TRBV18 with TRBJ1-1; D is uncertain. The length of the CDR3 is 13 residues. The V end was cut by 5 bases, the J end by 4 bases, with 11 bases between. Germline loops: CDR1 KGHSH, CDR2 LQKENI.

J is TRBJ1-5 and V is TRBV12-3 or TRBV12-4, with 11 bases fitting TRBD1. This CDR3 region has 19 residues. Trimming cost V 0 bases and J 5 bases; bases outside gene matches: 12. The CDR3 reads CASSLARTGGPRSDQPQHF. CDR3 DNA: TGTGCCAGCAGTTTAGCCCGGACAGGGGGCCCTAGGTCCGATCAGCCCCAGCATTTT.

This clonotype was counted only a few times. V and J are TRBV28 and TRBJ2-4; D gene ambiguous. This CDR3 comprises 14 residues. Trimming shortened V by 3 bases and J by 2 bases, and 8 bases separated the two germline ends. Per the germline V gene, CDR1 is MDHEN and CDR2 is SYDVKM. This CDR3 is CASSLQITKNIQYF. CDR3 nucleotides: TGTGCCAGCAGTTTGCAGATAACCAAAAACATTCAGTACTTC.

This clonotype occurred many times. J is TRBJ2-6 and V is TRBV18, with a possible D match to TRBD1 (6 bases). This CDR3 spans 17 amino acids. V was clipped by 3 bases and J by 2 bases, with 14 bases between them. Germline-derived CDR1 and CDR2 are KGHSH and LQKENI. The DNA of the CDR3 is TGTGCCAGCTCACCGGGGACACAAGTAACTGGGGCCAACGTCCTGACTTTC. Its protein product is CASSPGTQVTGANVLTF.

This clonotype has a count of ten or more. The chain has TRBV24-1 and TRBJ2-5, with 7 bases that match TRBD1. This CDR3 spans 15 amino acids. The V gene end was trimmed by 3 bases and the J gene end by 4 bases; junction bases not matched to a gene: 7. Germline V gives CDR1 KGHDR, CDR2 SFDVKD. The CDR3 DNA sequence: TGTGCCACCAGTGATGTCACAGGGGCAGGAGAGACCCAGTACTTC. It is translated as CATSDVTGAGETQYF.

This rearrangement joins TRBV3-1 to TRBJ1-5; D gene uncertain. Germline CDR1 is LGHDT and CDR2 is YNNKEL (reference sequence). The V end lost 1 base, the J end lost 0 bases, and 7 bases lay between the germline ends. This CDR3 has 15 amino acids. CDR3 sequence: CASSQGQISNQPQHF. Here the CDR3 DNA reads TGTGCCAGCAGCCAAGGACAAATTAGCAATCAGCCCCAGCATTTT.

V is TRBV5-5 and J is TRBJ1-2; D is undetermined. Trimming pared 0 bases from V and 4 bases from J, leaving 4 bases between. The CDR3 has 12 residues. Germline CDR1 reads SGHKS; CDR2 reads YYEKEE (reference sequence). The CDR3 nucleotides read TGTGCCAGCAGCTTGGGCCTCTATGGCTACACCTTC. This gives the protein CASSLGLYGYTF.

The chain carries TRBV29-1 and TRBJ2-5; 10 bases are a match to TRBD2. After removal of 6 bases from V and 4 bases from J, the junction contained 5 bases not matched to a gene. The CDR3 loop spans 13 amino acids. Per germline, CDR1 SQVTM and CDR2 ANQGSEA. The CDR3 nucleotides read TGCAGCGTGGGGACTAGCGTTAGAGAGACCCAGTACTTC. Translating gives CSVGTSVRETQYF.

This clonotype is judged large (0.1 to 1%). V gene TRBV2 combines with J gene TRBJ1-5, with D unresolved. Germline assignment: CDR1 SNHLY and CDR2 FYNNEI. This CDR3 spans 13 amino acids. Deletions cut 3 bases from V and 5 bases from J, with 8 bases between. DNA of the CDR3: TGTGCCAGCAGTGATAAGGGTTATCAGCCCCAGCATTTT. It encodes CASSDKGYQPQHF.

V gene TRBV2 combines with J gene TRBJ1-6, with D unclear. CDR1 is SNHLY and CDR2 is FYNNEI in the germline V gene. V shed 7 bases and J shed 8 bases, with 6 bases lying between them. The CDR3 sequence is 11 residues long. The CDR3 protein is CASNSDSPLHF. The DNA of the CDR3 is TGTGCCAGCAATTCGGATTCACCCCTCCACTTT.

The V call is TRBV7-2, the J call TRBJ2-5, with D perhaps TRBD1 (5 bases). V lost 1 base and J 13 bases, leaving 13 bases between the germline ends. The CDR3 totals 12 residues. The germline V gene has CDR1 SGHTA and CDR2 FQGNSA. The CDR3 region is CASSLDPGSGYF. The CDR3 DNA follows: TGTGCCAGCAGCTTAGATCCAGGGTCCGGGTACTTC.

This clonotype was seen a handful of times. The chain is built from TRBV6-2 or TRBV6-3 and TRBJ1-5; D possibly corresponds to TRBD1 (5 bases). V was pared by 6 bases and J by 2 bases, with 11 bases between. This CDR3 contains 14 residues. Germline V gene lookup returns CDR1 MNHEY and CDR2 SVGEGT. The CDR3 DNA reads TGTGCCAGCAGCCCAGGGTCGGGCAATCAGCCCCAGCATTTT. Translated: CASSPGSGNQPQHF.

In this sample, this clonotype turned up many times. The chain combines TRBV3-1 with TRBJ2-1; 11 bases map to TRBD2. The CDR3 sequence is 18 residues long. J lost 4 bases, V lost 0 bases, and 8 bases had no gene match. CDR1 is LGHDT, CDR2 YNNKEL, per germline (reference sequence). In DNA, the CDR3 is TGTGCCAGCAGCCAAGAGGCTAGCGGGAGGTTATCATACAATGAGCAGTTCTTC. Protein: CASSQEASGRLSYNEQFF.

This chain links TRBV7-8 with TRBJ2-3; TRBD1 might be the D (5 bases). The CDR3 runs to 13 residues. CDR1 is SGHVS, CDR2 FQNEAQ, per germline. Trimming pared 5 bases from V and 6 bases from J, leaving 12 bases between. CDR3 region: CASSPDNPDTQYF. Here the CDR3 DNA reads TGTGCCAGCAGCCCGGACAACCCGGATACGCAGTATTTT.

This clonotype was counted ten times or more. The V call is TRBV6-1, the J call TRBJ2-4; D is uncertain. Germline values: CDR1 MNHNS, CDR2 SASEGT. The V end was cut by 3 bases, the J end by 7 bases, with 10 bases between. The CDR3 sequence is 13 residues long. The chain's CDR3 is CASSEQSTNIQYF. Written as DNA, the CDR3 is TGTGCCAGCAGTGAGCAGTCCACGAACATTCAGTACTTC.